This T cell receptor beta chain comes out of a study of T cell responses to AZD1222 COVID-19 vaccine. Concerning this clone: Its antigen is unidentified.

Study findings and constraints: Just 6 or 7 people given AZD1222 tested seropositive at baseline.

Assay: immunoSEQ multiplex PCR; the TCRdb copy retains only in-frame clones and omits some. This table has roughly 120,000 clones, about 92% appearing once. Deletions cut 10 bases from V and 2 bases from J, with 18 bases between. Germline assignment: CDR1 SNHLY and CDR2 FYNNEI. The CDR3 sequence is 14 residues long. The chain couples TRBV2 to TRBJ2-7; D may correspond to TRBD1 or TRBD2 (5 bases each). The sequence derives from an adult in good health. Material: peripheral blood, obtained on day 0 of AZD1222 vaccination. CDR3 in amino acids: CATVGVAGTYEQYF. For the CDR3, the DNA is TGTGCCACCGTGGGGGTGGCTGGGACCTACGAGCAGTACTTC.